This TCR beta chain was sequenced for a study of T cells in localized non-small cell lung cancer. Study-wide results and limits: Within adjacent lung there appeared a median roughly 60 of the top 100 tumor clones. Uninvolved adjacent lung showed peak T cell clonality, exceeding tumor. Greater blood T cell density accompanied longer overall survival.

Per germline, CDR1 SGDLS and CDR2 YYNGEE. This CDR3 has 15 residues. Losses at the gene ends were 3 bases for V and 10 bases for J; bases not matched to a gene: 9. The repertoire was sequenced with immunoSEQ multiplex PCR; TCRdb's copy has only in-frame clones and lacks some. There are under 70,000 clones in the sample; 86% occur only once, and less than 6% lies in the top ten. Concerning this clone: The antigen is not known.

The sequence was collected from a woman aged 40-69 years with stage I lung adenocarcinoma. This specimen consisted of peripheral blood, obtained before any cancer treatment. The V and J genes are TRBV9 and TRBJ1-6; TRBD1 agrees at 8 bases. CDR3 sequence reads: CASSATDRGKSPLHF. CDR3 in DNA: TGTGCCAGCAGCGCGACCGACAGGGGAAAATCACCCCTCCACTTT.